These 2 T cell receptor beta chains were sequenced from one sample in a study of tumor and adjacent non-tumor tissue in lung cancer. TCRbeta libraries were built with three rounds of nested PCR, modified from ARM-PCR. In TCRdb, the multiplex PCR reads were re-called with MiXCR into one record per CDR3 protein. Among around 140,000 distinct CDR3 sequences listed, roughly 66% were seen once. RNA was extracted from bulk tissue without any cell sorting. The sequencing input was lung tumor tissue. Receptors were obtained from a man in his 60s with small cell lung cancer.

Comment on this clonotype: The junction departs from germline at one end; a sequencing error may be responsible. V usage is TRBV20-1 and J usage is TRBJ2-7; TRBD2 is a possible D gene (6 bases). This CDR3 contains 13 residues. Per the germline V gene, CDR1 is DFQATT and CDR2 is SNEGSKA (reference sequence). The CDR3 DNA sequence: TGCAGTGCTAGAGGGATAGGGAGGTACGAACAGTACTTC. As protein: CSARGIGRYEQYF.

On this clonotype: A much larger clone sits a single nucleotide away, making a read error possible. V is TRBV7-9 and J is TRBJ2-6; TRBD1 is a possible D gene (5 bases). Germline CDR1 SEHNR, CDR2 FQNEAQ (reference sequence). The CDR3 is 15 residues long. In nucleotides, the CDR3 is TGTGCCAGCAGCTTAGAGGTCTCTGGGGCCGACGTCCTGACTTTC. Translation: CASSLEVSGADVLTF.